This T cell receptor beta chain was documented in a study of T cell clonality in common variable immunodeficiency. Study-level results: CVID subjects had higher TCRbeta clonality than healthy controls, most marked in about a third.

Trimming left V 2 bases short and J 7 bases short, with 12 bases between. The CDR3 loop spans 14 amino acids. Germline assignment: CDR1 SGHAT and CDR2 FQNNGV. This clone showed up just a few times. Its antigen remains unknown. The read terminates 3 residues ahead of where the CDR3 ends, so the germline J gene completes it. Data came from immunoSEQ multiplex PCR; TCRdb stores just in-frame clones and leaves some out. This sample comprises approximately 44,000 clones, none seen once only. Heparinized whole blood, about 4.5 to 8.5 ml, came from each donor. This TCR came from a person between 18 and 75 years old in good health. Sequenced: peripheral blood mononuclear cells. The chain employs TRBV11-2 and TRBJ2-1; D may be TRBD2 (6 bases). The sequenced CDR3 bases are TGTGCCAGCAGCTTATTGGGGGGTCAAAATGAG. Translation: CASSLLGGQNE. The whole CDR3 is CASSLLGGQNEQFF.